This entry lists 2 T cell receptor beta chains sequenced from one sample in a study of cytomegalovirus exposure and HLA in healthy donors. PCR used 60 Vbeta primers and 13 Jbeta primers. Only in-frame clones appear in the TCRdb table, and some are missing; sequencing was by immunoSEQ multiplex PCR. The table includes over 110,000 clones, 70% to 80% detected once. Sequenced: PBMCs. These receptors were collected from a woman in her 50s in good health and CMV-seropositive.

This sequence joins TRBV5-1 and TRBJ2-1; D is unresolved. Germline values: CDR1 SGHRS, CDR2 YFSETQ. This CDR3 is built from 15 residues. V was cut by 0 bases and J by 0 bases, with 7 bases left in between. The CDR3 DNA follows: TGCGCCAGCAGCTTGGCCCTAAGCTCCTACAATGAGCAGTTCTTC. It translates to CASSLALSSYNEQFF.

This clone has more than one count but fewer than ten. The chain carries TRBV9 and TRBJ1-4; TRBD1 might be the D (6 bases). The CDR3 is 16 residues long. The V gene's germline CDR1 is SGDLS and CDR2 YYNGEE. V dropped 4 bases and J dropped 8 bases, with 21 bases sitting between them. This chain's CDR3 is CASSPKGEGDGEKLFF. DNA of the CDR3: TGTGCCAGCAGCCCAAAGGGCGAGGGGGACGGAGAAAAACTGTTTTTT.